The sample holds a few counts of the clone carrying this TCR beta chain. Its antigen is still unknown. Regarding time point: late sampling 161 to 241 days after vaccination in three convalescent patients. The treatment was: roughly 10-day PBMC culture with coronavirus spike peptide pools or control peptides (ViraFEST assay). This sample was included in a study of vaccination and CD4 T cells after COVID-19. Study-level background: Three convalescent patients gave samples at day 14 post-vaccination, and they were sampled again at days 161 to 241 post-vaccination.

Findings and limits, study-wide: In convalescent patients, a median roughly 86% of reactive clones appeared only post-vaccination.

The Oncomine TCR Beta short-read assay sequenced DNA from cultured CD4+ T cells. TCRdb re-analysed the PCR reads in MiXCR, keeping a single row per CDR3 protein. The sample has about 20,000 distinct CDR3 sequences, 30% to 45% seen once. The material sequenced was CD4+ T cells from blood, cultured in vitro, taken about 7 months after SARS-CoV-2 vaccination. The receptor comes from a human donor who had recovered from COVID-19.

The CDR3 DNA reads as TGCAGTGCTAGAGGCGGGGGAAATCAGCCCCAGCATTTT. It specifies CSARGGGNQPQHF. The chain uses TRBV20-1 and TRBJ1-5; D perhaps matches TRBD1 (5 bases). Trimming stripped 1 base from V and 4 bases from J, with 8 bases between. The V gene's germline CDR1 is DFQATT and CDR2 SNEGSKA (reference sequence). The CDR3 totals 13 residues.